This T cell receptor (beta chain) was observed in a study of OX40 agonist ivuxolimab in advanced cancers. Notes on the study in general: Clones of CD4+ and CD8+ blood T cells grew by week 6 at doses of 0.1 to 3.0 mg/kg.

By frequency in the sample, this clone is medium-sized. What it binds is unknown. CDR3 length: 17 amino acids. Using immunoSEQ multiplex PCR, the repertoire was profiled, and TCRdb retains in-frame clones only, with some absent. The sample includes fewer than 70,000 clones, over 60% of them seen just once. The V and J genes are TRBV1 and TRBJ2-7; the table calls TRBD2, which could not be checked here. TRBV1 is an annotated pseudogene. This clonotype was sampled from an adult with an advanced solid tumor such as melanoma, head and neck, liver or kidney cancer. Sequenced material: CD4+ or CD8+ T cells sorted from blood, taken in a trial of the OX40 agonist ivuxolimab. The CDR3 DNA is TGCACCAGCAGCCACCCCCGGGAACGGGAAGCTTCGGACGAGCAGTACTTC. Protein sequence: CTSSHPREREASDEQYF.